This TCR beta chain was identified during a study of blood T cell repertoires in COVID-19 (dated by TCRdb to about 2020). Context from the whole study: Samples from collaborators originated in the United States, Italy and Spain and spanned both the acute and convalescent phases of COVID-19. The repertoires were released in a freely available public database meant as a resource for research on the immune response to SARS-CoV-2. The prospective study material was composed of cDNA or gDNA derived from T cells, B-cell-depleted T cells, or PBMCs. Deeply sampled blood TCRbeta repertoires from subjects exposed to, actively infected with, or recovered from COVID-19 were included in the dataset. HLA class I and class II types, where available, came from metadata supplied by the sample provider rather than from assay-based typing. Sample metadata almost always included a de-identified subject ID, COVID-19 status, age in years and sex. Samples came from the ongoing ImmuneRACE study (first 160 participants) plus 1,254 subjects from 6 global collaborators.

The germline ends are 18 bases apart after V is trimmed by 5 bases and J by 5 bases. CDR1 MDHEN and CDR2 SYDVKM were looked up in the germline V gene. Including cysteine and phenylalanine, the CDR3 has 15 amino acids. The read is trimmed to its CDR3 DNA, 45 bases read in frame from base 1. Beyond this particular receptor, the publication reports: The amount of clinical and demographic metadata varied by source and participant and was provided uncurated.

Whole blood was collected in K2EDTA tubes by collaborating institutions according to the institutions' own protocols. For TCRbeta analysis, collaborator samples were shipped as frozen whole blood, as isolated PBMCs, or as DNA extracted from either sample type. A note on this clone: This clone's antigen is unknown. Base qualities are not at hand, and no much larger clone is one base apart.

TCRbeta CDR3 regions were amplified from genomic DNA using the immunoSEQ Assay, a bias-controlled multiplex PCR. The paper's data handling went like this. The number of nucleated cells in each sample was estimated by amplification of reference gene primers within the assay. To quantify the absolute abundance of each unique TCRbeta CDR3 rearrangement, sequence reads were collapsed and filtered. For each sample, productive Simpson clonality was calculated as the square root of Simpson's diversity index over productive rearrangements. The table was pulled from immuneACCESS by TCRdb, which kept in-frame rearrangements only. Such tables lose some clones; where checked, under half of the loss comes from unresolved V genes, and the rest has no known cause. Clone size and the V and J calls come from that table; the DNA yielded D and trimming. Recorded for this sample are 180,000 or so clones; almost 90% of them occurred a single time. About 0.58% of the sample is taken by the ten largest.

The source material was peripheral blood. The source is a man aged 45-60 years with acute or convalescent COVID-19. The chain is made from TRBV28 and TRBJ2-5; the best D guess is TRBD1, with 8 bases matching. The CDR3 protein is CASSRLGQGGETQYF. The bases are TGTGCCAGCAGTCGCTTAGGACAGGGAGGGGAGACCCAGTACTTC.